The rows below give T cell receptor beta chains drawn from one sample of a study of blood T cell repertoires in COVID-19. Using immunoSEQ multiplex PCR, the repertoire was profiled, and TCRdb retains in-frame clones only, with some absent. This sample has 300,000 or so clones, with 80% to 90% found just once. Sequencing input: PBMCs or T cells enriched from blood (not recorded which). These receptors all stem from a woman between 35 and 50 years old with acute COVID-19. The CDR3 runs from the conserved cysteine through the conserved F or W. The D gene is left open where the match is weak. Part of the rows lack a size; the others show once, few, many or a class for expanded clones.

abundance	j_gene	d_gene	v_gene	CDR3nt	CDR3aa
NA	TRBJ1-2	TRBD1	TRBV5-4	TGTGCCAGCAGCTTGAAAGGGGGCCGCCGGTCGGGCGGCTACACCTTC	CASSLKGGRRSGGYTF
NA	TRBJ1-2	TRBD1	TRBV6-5	TGTGCCAGCAGACCCGGGACAGGGGGTGTCTATGGCTACACCTTC	CASRPGTGGVYGYTF
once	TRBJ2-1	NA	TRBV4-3	TGCGCCAGCAGCCTCGAGGGGACAAGAGTATTCAATGAGCAGTTCTTC	CASSLEGTRVFNEQFF
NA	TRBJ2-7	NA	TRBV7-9	TGTGCCAGCAGTCCGACAGCAACCTACGAGCAGTACTTC	CASSPTATYEQYF
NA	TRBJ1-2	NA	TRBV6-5	TGTGCCAGCAGTTACTCGTCGGGTGGCTACACCTTC	CASSYSSGGYTF
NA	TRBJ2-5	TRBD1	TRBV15	TGTGCCACCAGCAGGAAAGGGACAGGGGAAGGCCACCAGTACTTC	CATSRKGTGEGHQYF
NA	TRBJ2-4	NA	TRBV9	TGTGCCAGCAGCGCCTCCGGGACTCCAAAAAACATTCAGTACTTC	CASSASGTPKNIQYF
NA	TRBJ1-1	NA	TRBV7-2	TGTGCCAGCAGCTTAGATCGGGGATGGGCCACTGAAGCTTTCTTT	CASSLDRGWATEAFF
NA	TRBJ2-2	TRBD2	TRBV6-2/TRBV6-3	TGTGCCAGCAGTCAGACCCCCCTTACTAGCGGGTATTACACCGGGGAGCTGTTTTTT	CASSQTPLTSGYYTGELFF
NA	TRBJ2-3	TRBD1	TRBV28	TGTGCCAGCAGCCTAACCGGGACAGGAACATTCACAGATACGCAGTATTTT	CASSLTGTGTFTDTQYF
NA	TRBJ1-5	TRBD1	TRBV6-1	TGTGCCAGCAGTGAAGCTACAGGGGGGAGCAATCAGCCCCAGCATTTT	CASSEATGGSNQPQHF
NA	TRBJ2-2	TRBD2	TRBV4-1	TGCGCCAGCAGCCAAGATCCCAGCGGGAGCTCCGGGGAGCTGTTTTTT	CASSQDPSGSSGELFF
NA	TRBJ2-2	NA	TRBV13	TGTGCCAGCAGCTCAACTGATAACACCGGGGAGCTGTTTTTT	CASSSTDNTGELFF
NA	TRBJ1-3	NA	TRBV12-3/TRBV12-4	TGTGCCATCCGGTCCTCTGGAAACACCATATATTTT	CAIRSSGNTIYF
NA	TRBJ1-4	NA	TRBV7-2	TGTGCCAGCAGCTTCACAGGGCCCACTAATGAAAAACTGTTTTTT	CASSFTGPTNEKLFF
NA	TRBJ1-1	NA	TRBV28	TGTGCCAGCAGATCGGGCGGGGTAGGGACTGAAGCTTTCTTT	CASRSGGVGTEAFF
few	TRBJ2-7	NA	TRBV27	TGTGCCAGCACCTACTCGGGGGAGCAGTACTTC	CASTYSGEQYF
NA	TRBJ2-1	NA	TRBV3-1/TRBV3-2	TGTGCCAGCAGCCAAGCAACCCCGGGGGTAGGCAGGGACGAGCAGTTCTTC	CASSQATPGVGRDEQFF
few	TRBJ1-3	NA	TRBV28	TGTGCCAGCAGCGACCGGGATAGTGATCTTGGAAACACCATATATTTT	CASSDRDSDLGNTIYF
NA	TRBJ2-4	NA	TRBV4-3	TGCGCCAGCAGATCCGAAAACATTCAGTACTTC	CASRSENIQYF
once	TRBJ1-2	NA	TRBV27	TGTGCCAGCAGTTTTAACAGTAACTATGGCTACACCTTC	CASSFNSNYGYTF
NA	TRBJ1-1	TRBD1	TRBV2	TGTGCCAGCAGACCACAGGGGTCGGGCACTGAAGCTTTCTTT	CASRPQGSGTEAFF
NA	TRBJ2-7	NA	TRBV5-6	TGTGCCAGCAGCTTTACTAGCCTGCGCTCCTACGAGCAGTACTTC	CASSFTSLRSYEQYF
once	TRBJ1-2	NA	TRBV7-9	TGTGCCAGCAGCTTTATAGAGAACTATGGCTACACCTTC	CASSFIENYGYTF
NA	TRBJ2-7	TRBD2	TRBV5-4	TGTGCCAGCAGCTCCTATACGGGACTAGCGTCCTACGAGCAGTACTTC	CASSSYTGLASYEQYF
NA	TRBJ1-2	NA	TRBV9	TGTGCCAGCAGCGTAGTGGTCTCGGGGGACTATGGCTACACCTTC	CASSVVVSGDYGYTF
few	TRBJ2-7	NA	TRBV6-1	TGTGCCAGCAGTGAATACGGCTACGAGCAGTACTTC	CASSEYGYEQYF
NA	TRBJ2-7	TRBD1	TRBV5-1	TGCGCCAGCAGCTGGGGGAGGACAGGGGGGTCCTACGAGCAGTACTTC	CASSWGRTGGSYEQYF
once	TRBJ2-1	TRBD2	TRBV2	TGTGCCAGCACTGCTAGGAGGGAGGGCCTTGAGCAGTTCTTC	CASTARREGLEQFF
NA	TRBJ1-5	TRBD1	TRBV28	TGTGCCAGCCGAATTCGCTGGACAGGTCCGGGTTACTTCAATCAGCCCCAGCATTTT	CASRIRWTGPGYFNQPQHF
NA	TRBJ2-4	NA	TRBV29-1	TGCAGCGTTATTACAGGGTTCGGAGAGGCCAAAAACATTCAGTACTTC	CSVITGFGEAKNIQYF
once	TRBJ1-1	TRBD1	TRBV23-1	TGCGCCAGCACTCTCGAAACTCCCAGGACAGGGTATGACACTGAAGCTTTCTTT	CASTLETPRTGYDTEAFF
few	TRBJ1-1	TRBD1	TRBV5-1	TGCGCCAGCAGCGGGGAGACAGGGTTTGGCACTGAAGCTTTCTTT	CASSGETGFGTEAFF
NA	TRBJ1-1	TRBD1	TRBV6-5	TGTGCCAGCAGTTTCCGACAGGGATGGGACCCTGAAGCTTTCTTT	CASSFRQGWDPEAFF
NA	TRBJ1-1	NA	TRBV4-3	TGCGCCAGCAGCCAAGATGTACAGGGCGACACTGAAGCTTTCTTT	CASSQDVQGDTEAFF
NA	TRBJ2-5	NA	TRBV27	TGTGCCAGCAGTCCCCGGGTGGTATCAATCATGGAGACCCAGTACTTC	CASSPRVVSIMETQYF
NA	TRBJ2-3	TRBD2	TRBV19	TGTGCCAGTAGTCCCTTGGCGGGAGGGACAGATACGCAGTATTTT	CASSPLAGGTDTQYF
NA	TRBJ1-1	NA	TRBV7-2	TGTGCCAGCAGCTTGCGGCGGCGGGGGCTGAACACTGAAGCTTTCTTT	CASSLRRRGLNTEAFF
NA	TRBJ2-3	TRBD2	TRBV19	TGTGCCAGTAGTCGGGGACTAGCATTGAGTGATACGCAGTATTTT	CASSRGLALSDTQYF
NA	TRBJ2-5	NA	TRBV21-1	TGTGCCAGCACAAAGAGACTAGCGGGGAGGCGGGAGGGAGAGACCCAGTACTTC	CASTKRLAGRREGETQYF
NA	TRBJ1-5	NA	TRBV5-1	TGCGCCAGCAGCTTGCGGGGGGGCAATCAGCCCCAGCATTTT	CASSLRGGNQPQHF
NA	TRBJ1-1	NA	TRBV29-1	TGCAGCGCAGACCGGGGGGAGGGGGCTGAAGCTTTCTTT	CSADRGEGAEAFF
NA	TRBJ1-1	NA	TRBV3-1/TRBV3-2	TGTGCCAGCAGCAAAGGACAGCCGGCAGTCGACACTGAAGCTTTCTTT	CASSKGQPAVDTEAFF
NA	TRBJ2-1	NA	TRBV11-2	TGTGCCAGCAGCTTAGACCCTAGAACGATTAGCCCTACCTACAATGAGCAGTTCTTC	CASSLDPRTISPTYNEQFF